A selection of T cell receptor beta chains follows, all from one sample in a study of blood T cell repertoires in COVID-19. Some clones are missing from TCRdb's copy, which holds only in-frame ones; the method was immunoSEQ multiplex PCR. Of around 86,000 clones in the sample, 83% are singletons; the top ten hold around 27%. The sample was peripheral blood. These receptors originate from a woman older than 75 with acute or convalescent COVID-19. Both conserved end residues are part of each CDR3. A D gene is named only where the DNA matches it firmly. Where a row states a size, it is once, few, many or the class of an expanded clone; other rows omit it.

D,size,V,J,CDR3,DNA
NA,NA,TRBV29-1,TRBJ1-1,CSVELGYRGAFF,TGCAGCGTTGAATTGGGCTACCGTGGGGCTTTCTTT
NA,NA,TRBV12-3/TRBV12-4,TRBJ1-4,CASLGATNEKLFF,TGTGCCAGTCTAGGAGCAACTAATGAAAAACTGTTTTTT
NA,NA,TRBV6-2/TRBV6-3,TRBJ1-5,CASSYANSNQPQHF,TGTGCCAGCAGTTATGCGAATAGCAATCAGCCCCAGCATTTT
TRBD1,NA,TRBV23-1,TRBJ1-5,CASIIGGQGDWGNQPQHF,TGCGCCAGCATCATAGGAGGACAGGGCGATTGGGGCAATCAGCCCCAGCATTTT
NA,few,TRBV2,TRBJ2-7,CASLRSVNSYEQYF,TGTGCCAGCTTAAGATCAGTGAACTCCTACGAGCAGTACTTC
NA,NA,TRBV29-1,TRBJ1-1,CSVVGNMNTEAFF,TGCAGCGTTGTGGGCAATATGAACACTGAAGCTTTCTTT
TRBD2,once,TRBV2,TRBJ2-1,CASSRTSGGSYNEQFF,TGTGCCAGCAGCCGGACTAGCGGGGGCTCCTACAATGAGCAGTTCTTC
NA,NA,TRBV4-1,TRBJ1-1,CASSQVGRGASTEAFF,TGCGCCAGCAGCCAGGTAGGACGGGGGGCGAGCACTGAAGCTTTCTTT
TRBD1,NA,TRBV2,TRBJ1-6,CASRRGQGGNSPLHF,TGTGCCAGCAGACGTGGACAGGGCGGGAATTCACCCCTCCACTTT
NA,once,TRBV4-1,TRBJ1-1,CASSQQTGGRMNTEAFF,TGCGCCAGCAGCCAACAGACGGGGGGCAGGATGAACACTGAAGCTTTCTTT
NA,NA,TRBV29-1,TRBJ1-1,CSADEPGTVNTEAFF,TGCAGCGCCGACGAACCCGGGACTGTGAACACTGAAGCTTTCTTT
NA,once,TRBV4-3,TRBJ2-7,CASSQDKREGYEQYF,TGCGCCAGCAGCCAAGATAAGAGGGAAGGGTACGAGCAGTACTTC
NA,NA,TRBV6-6,TRBJ2-2,CASSYSTNTGELFF,TGTGCCAGCAGTTACTCGACAAACACCGGGGAGCTGTTTTTT
TRBD2,once,TRBV6-5,TRBJ2-7,CASQGLAGDYEQYF,TGTGCCAGCCAAGGACTAGCGGGAGACTACGAGCAGTACTTC
TRBD2,NA,TRBV14,TRBJ2-1,CASSLGTSGIGEQFF,TGTGCCAGCAGCCTCGGGACTAGCGGGATAGGGGAGCAGTTCTTC
TRBD2,NA,TRBV6-5,TRBJ2-3,CASSWGLAGATDTQYF,TGTGCCAGCAGTTGGGGACTAGCGGGAGCTACAGATACGCAGTATTTT
NA,NA,TRBV12-3/TRBV12-4,TRBJ1-1,CASSLDRDDGAFF,TGTGCCAGCAGTTTAGACAGGGATGATGGAGCTTTCTTT
TRBD1,once,TRBV11-1,TRBJ2-1,CASSLAQGQLQFF,TGTGCCAGCAGCTTAGCGCAGGGACAGTTGCAGTTCTTC
NA,NA,TRBV5-1,TRBJ2-5,CASSLVGAGAETQYF,TGCGCCAGCAGCCTTGTGGGAGCCGGCGCGGAGACCCAGTACTTC
NA,few,TRBV6-1,TRBJ2-1,CASSEQLGVYNEQFF,TGTGCCAGCAGTGAACAGCTTGGAGTCTACAATGAGCAGTTCTTC
TRBD2,NA,TRBV30,TRBJ2-1,CAWTSGYNEQFF,TGTGCGTGGACTAGCGGTTACAATGAGCAGTTCTTC
TRBD2,NA,TRBV9,TRBJ2-7,CASSSQSLAATYEQYF,TGTGCCAGCAGCTCCCAGTCTCTAGCGGCCACCTACGAGCAGTACTTC
NA,NA,TRBV7-9,TRBJ2-3,CASSSRLESTDTQYF,TGTGCCAGCAGCTCCCGACTGGAAAGCACAGATACGCAGTATTTT
TRBD2,NA,TRBV7-2,TRBJ2-3,CASSLAPRLAGTDTQYF,TGTGCCAGCAGCTTAGCGCCCCGGCTAGCGGGCACAGATACGCAGTATTTT
TRBD1,NA,TRBV5-4,TRBJ1-1,CASSRDRGRYVNTEAFF,TGTGCCAGCAGCCGGGACAGGGGGCGTTACGTGAACACTGAAGCTTTCTTT
TRBD2,NA,TRBV6-4,TRBJ2-3,CASSGNGRPEISDTQYF,TGTGCCAGCAGTGGTAACGGGAGGCCTGAAATATCAGATACGCAGTATTTT
TRBD1,few,TRBV7-2,TRBJ1-4,CASSPDRDNEKLFF,TGTGCCAGCAGCCCGGACAGGGATAATGAAAAACTGTTTTTT
NA,NA,TRBV7-2,TRBJ2-1,CASSGGGAYNEQFF,TGTGCCAGCAGCGGAGGGGGGGCATACAATGAGCAGTTCTTC
NA,NA,TRBV9,TRBJ2-5,CASSGGSQETQYF,TGTGCCAGCAGCGGGGGCAGTCAAGAGACCCAGTACTTC
TRBD2,NA,TRBV10-3,TRBJ2-7,CAISEPQRGYEQYF,TGTGCCATCAGTGAGCCCCAGCGGGGCTACGAGCAGTACTTC
NA,NA,TRBV3-1/TRBV3-2,TRBJ2-3,CASSQMRTDTQYF,TGTGCCAGCAGCCAGATGAGGACAGATACGCAGTATTTT
TRBD2,NA,TRBV7-9,TRBJ2-3,CASSPPLAGATDTQYF,TGTGCCAGCAGCCCCCCACTAGCGGGGGCCACAGATACGCAGTATTTT
NA,NA,TRBV2,TRBJ2-2,CASSEVPLQGPNTGELFF,TGTGCCAGCAGTGAAGTCCCTCTGCAGGGCCCCAACACCGGGGAGCTGTTTTTT
NA,NA,TRBV7-3,TRBJ2-3,CASSLSITDTQYF,TGTGCCAGCAGCTTATCCATCACAGATACGCAGTATTTT
TRBD2,NA,TRBV7-9,TRBJ2-5,CASSLGSSGRATETQYF,TGTGCCAGCAGCTTAGGGTCTAGCGGGAGGGCCACGGAGACCCAGTACTTC
TRBD1,NA,TRBV2,TRBJ1-6,CASSGTGDRQNSPLHF,TGTGCCAGCAGTGGGACCGGGGACAGGCAAAATTCACCCCTCCACTTT
TRBD2,NA,TRBV5-1,TRBJ2-5,CASSPSSGGTQYF,TGCGCCAGCAGCCCCTCTAGCGGAGGGACCCAGTACTTC
TRBD1,NA,TRBV3-1/TRBV3-2,TRBJ1-1,CASSQIDRAAEAFF,TGTGCCAGCAGCCAAATCGACAGGGCCGCTGAAGCTTTCTTT
TRBD1,NA,TRBV28,TRBJ2-5,CASSSESDRDTKTQYF,TGTGCCAGCAGTTCCGAATCCGACAGGGACACGAAGACCCAGTACTTC
TRBD1,NA,TRBV27,TRBJ2-5,CARSEGAETQYF,TGTGCCAGGTCAGAGGGGGCAGAGACCCAGTACTTC
TRBD1,NA,TRBV5-6,TRBJ2-6,CASSRGQGYPGANVLTF,TGTGCCAGCAGCCGAGGACAGGGGTACCCTGGGGCCAACGTCCTGACTTTC
NA,NA,TRBV30,TRBJ2-1,CAWRASVRTSIPHEQFF,TGTGCCTGGAGGGCCTCTGTTCGGACATCTATCCCCCATGAGCAGTTCTTC
TRBD2,once,TRBV4-1,TRBJ2-3,CASSQATAGGPDTQYF,TGCGCCAGCAGCCAAGCAACAGCGGGAGGCCCAGATACGCAGTATTTT
NA,NA,TRBV10-3,TRBJ2-5,CAINTGVTETQYF,TGTGCCATCAATACAGGTGTAACAGAGACCCAGTACTTC
TRBD1,NA,TRBV9,TRBJ1-2,CASSSSGGNYGYTF,TGTGCCAGCAGCTCATCAGGGGGCAACTATGGCTACACCTTC
TRBD2,NA,TRBV5-4,TRBJ2-1,CASSFLAGPGDEQFF,TGTGCCAGCAGCTTTTTAGCGGGCCCTGGGGATGAGCAGTTCTTC
TRBD1,NA,TRBV24-1,TRBJ2-5,CATSDLPQQGTVTQYF,TGTGCCACCAGTGATTTGCCGCAACAGGGGACGGTGACCCAGTACTTC
NA,few,TRBV15,TRBJ1-1,CATSRMTDSGEAFF,TGTGCCACCAGCAGAATGACAGATAGCGGTGAAGCTTTCTTT
NA,NA,TRBV5-4,TRBJ2-7,CASSAEQTYEQYF,TGTGCCAGCAGCGCGGAGCAGACCTACGAGCAGTACTTC
NA,NA,TRBV24-1,TRBJ1-4,CATSTGVTNEKLFF,TGTGCCACCTCCACAGGAGTAACTAATGAAAAACTGTTTTTT
TRBD2,NA,TRBV27,TRBJ2-7,CASSLGLAGAYEQYF,TGTGCCAGCAGTTTGGGGCTAGCGGGAGCTTACGAGCAGTACTTC
NA,NA,TRBV29-1,TRBJ2-7,CSVPRRGEQYF,TGCAGCGTCCCCCGGAGGGGCGAGCAGTACTTC
TRBD2,NA,TRBV29-1,TRBJ2-5,CSVEETSGRSAQYF,TGCAGCGTTGAAGAGACTAGCGGGAGGAGCGCCCAGTACTTC
NA,NA,TRBV28,TRBJ2-1,CASSLRQGEQFF,TGTGCCAGCAGTTTGAGGCAGGGGGAGCAGTTCTTC
NA,NA,TRBV29-1,TRBJ2-1,CSVAQAYEQFF,TGCAGCGTTGCCCAAGCCTATGAGCAGTTCTTC